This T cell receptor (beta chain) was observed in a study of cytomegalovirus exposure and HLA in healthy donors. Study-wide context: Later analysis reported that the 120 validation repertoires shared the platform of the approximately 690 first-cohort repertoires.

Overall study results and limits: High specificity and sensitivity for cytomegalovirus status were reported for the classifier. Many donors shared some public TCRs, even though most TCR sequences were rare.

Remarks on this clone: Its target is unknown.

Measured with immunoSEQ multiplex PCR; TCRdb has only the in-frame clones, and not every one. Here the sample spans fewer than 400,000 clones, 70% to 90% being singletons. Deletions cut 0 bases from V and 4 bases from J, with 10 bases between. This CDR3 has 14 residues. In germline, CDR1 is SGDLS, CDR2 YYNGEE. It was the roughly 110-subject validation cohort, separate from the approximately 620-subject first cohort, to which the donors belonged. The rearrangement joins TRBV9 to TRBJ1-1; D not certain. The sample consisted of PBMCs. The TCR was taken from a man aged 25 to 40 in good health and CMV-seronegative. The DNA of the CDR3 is TGTGCCAGCAGCGTAGGAGGGTTTCTCACTGAAGCTTTCTTT. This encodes CASSVGGFLTEAFF.